The clone carrying this T cell receptor beta chain has a single count. The sample is drawn from a study of T-cell memory formation after mild COVID-19. TCRdb independently ran MiXCR on the 5' RACE reads; one entry per CDR3 protein. This table has around 150,000 distinct CDR3 sequences, more than 9% appearing once. Trimming took 0 bases from V and 4 from J, leaving 10 bases between them. This CDR3 has 14 residues. Germline CDR1 reads SGHRS; CDR2 reads YFSETQ. The chain couples TRBV5-1 to TRBJ1-1; D call uncertain. Sequencing input: PBMCs or a T cell subset sorted from them (not recorded which). The clonotype comes from a man aged 18-30 years who had mild COVID-19 (a few samples of this study predate the infection). Cell type and time point are not known. CDR3 in DNA: TGCGCCAGCAGCTTGGCCGGGGTGCGCACTGAAGCTTTCTTT. It is translated as CASSLAGVRTEAFF.